This T cell receptor beta chain was sequenced in a study of breast tumors, draining lymph nodes, adjacent tissues. Axillary draining lymph nodes of breast cancer patients supplied the node samples. This clonotype was counted many times. What it binds is unknown. Broader study findings: Most tumor T cells seemingly derive from lymph node, then expand in tumor.

The V gene end was trimmed by 2 bases and the J gene end by 6 bases; junction bases not matched to a gene: 14. This CDR3 region has 17 residues. The germline V gene has CDR1 SGHVS and CDR2 FQNEAQ. TCRdb reanalysed the multiplex PCR reads using MiXCR and keeps one entry per CDR3 protein. Of about 110,000 distinct CDR3 sequences in the sample, 30% were seen once. Sequenced: axillary lymph node tissue. The sequence was obtained from a female donor with breast cancer. Some clones in this sample may be carry-over from other donors' samples. The V and J genes are TRBV7-8 and TRBJ1-2; 8 nucleotides agree with TRBD1. The CDR3 sequence: CASSLSSDRGGTDGYTF. The CDR3 nucleotides are TGTGCCAGCAGCTTATCATCAGACAGGGGAGGGACGGATGGCTACACCTTC.